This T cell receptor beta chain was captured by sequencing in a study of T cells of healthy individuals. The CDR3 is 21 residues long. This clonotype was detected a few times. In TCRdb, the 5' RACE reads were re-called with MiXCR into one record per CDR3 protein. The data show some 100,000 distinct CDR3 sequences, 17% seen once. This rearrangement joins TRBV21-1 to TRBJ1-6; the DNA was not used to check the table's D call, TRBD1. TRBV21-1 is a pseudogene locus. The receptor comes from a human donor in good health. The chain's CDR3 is CASSKEETGALCPTYNSPLHF. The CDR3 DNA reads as TGTGCCAGCAGCAAAGAGGAGACAGGGGCCCTATGCCCCACCTATAATTCACCCCTCCACTTT.